This entry features one TCR beta chain sequence. TCRdb independently ran MiXCR on the RACE reads; one entry per CDR3 protein. The table lists 130,000 or so distinct CDR3 sequences, approximately 8.3% of them singletons. Documented time point: healthy volunteer bleed at 2 weeks. Total RNA was extracted from unfractionated whole blood. This record comes from a study of human T cells and chemical hapten exposure. Overall study: Per-sample TCR yield variability stemmed mainly from small pooled library volume differences.

The sample consisted of whole blood. This TCR came from a male donor in good health. Some clones in this sample may be carry-over from other donors' samples.

The CDR3, as DNA: TGTGCCAGCAGCCCAACAGGACAGGGGGGCTATGAAGCTTTCTTT. It translates to CASSPTGQGGYEAFF. This chain connects TRBV7-6 to TRBJ1-1; 10 bases line up with TRBD1. With 5 bases clipped from V and 7 bases from J, the junction kept 10 bases outside the gene matches. The CDR3 loop spans 15 amino acids. The germline gives CDR1 SGHVS, CDR2 FNYEAQ.